Listed here are 21 T cell receptor beta chains from one sample, sequenced in a study of identical twins. TCRdb fed the 5' RACE reads into MiXCR, producing one record per CDR3 protein. The profile shows 350,000 to 450,000 distinct CDR3 sequences, approximately 17% of them singletons. Sequencing input: naive T cells sorted from blood. The receptors shown here come from a middle-aged man in good health.

This sequence joins TRBV29-1 and TRBJ2-7; 7 positions agree with TRBD2. Germline lookup yields CDR1 SQVTM and CDR2 ANQGSEA. J lost 2 bases, V lost 4 bases, and 11 bases had no gene match. The CDR3 runs 15 residues. Here the CDR3 DNA reads TGCAGCGTTGGCCAACTAGCGAACCATCCCTACGAGCAGTACTTC. It yields the protein CSVGQLANHPYEQYF.

The chain couples TRBV7-8 to TRBJ2-1, with TRBD2 identical over 12 bases. CDR3 length: 16 amino acids. The germline V gene encodes CDR1 SGHVS and CDR2 FQNEAQ. With V trimmed by 3 bases and J by 4 bases, 4 bases remained unmatched. Here the CDR3 reads CASSFLAGGPYNEQFF. In nucleotides, the CDR3 is TGTGCCAGCAGCTTCCTAGCGGGAGGGCCATACAATGAGCAGTTCTTC.

This chain connects TRBV4-1 to TRBJ2-6; D is undetermined. Germline CDR1 and CDR2: MGHRA and YSYEKL. There are 15 residues in the CDR3. Trimming left V 0 bases short and J 4 bases short, with 7 bases between. CDR3 coding DNA: TGCGCCAGCAGCCAAGATCAGACGGGGGCCAACGTCCTGACTTTC. Amino acid sequence: CASSQDQTGANVLTF.

Ten or more counts support this clonotype. The chain links TRBV6-2 or TRBV6-3 to TRBJ2-2; D might be TRBD2 (6 bases). Germline CDR1 is MNHEY and CDR2 is SVGEGT. V was trimmed by 2 bases and J by 5 bases, leaving 21 bases between them. The CDR3 is made up of 18 amino acids. CDR3 region: CASSYVTRDFPLTGELFF. CDR3 DNA: TGTGCCAGCAGTTACGTAACTCGGGACTTCCCTCTTACCGGGGAGCTGTTTTTT.

This clonotype was observed at least ten times. This chain uses TRBV11-2 with TRBJ1-4; perhaps TRBD1 as D (6 bases). Trimming took 1 base from V and 4 from J, leaving 10 bases between them. The CDR3 extends over 15 amino acids. Germline CDR1 and CDR2: SGHAT and FQNNGV. This CDR3 reads CASSLAQGYNEKLFF. As DNA, the CDR3 is TGTGCCAGCAGCTTAGCCCAGGGGTATAATGAAAAACTGTTTTTT.

This chain uses TRBV7-2 with TRBJ2-3, with TRBD1 matching over 7 bases. Trimming cost V 3 bases and J 2 bases; bases outside gene matches: 8. CDR3 size: 16 residues. CDR1 is SGHTA, CDR2 FQGNSA, per germline. CDR3 DNA sequence: TGTGCCAGCAGCTTCCCGACAGGGCCGGACACAGATACGCAGTATTTT. It is translated as CASSFPTGPDTDTQYF.

The table lists this clonotype with a few counts. The chain has TRBV20-1 and TRBJ2-2; 7 nucleotides agree with TRBD2. V was clipped by 6 bases and J by 4 bases; unmatched bases: 5. Germline lookup yields CDR1 DFQATT and CDR2 SNEGSKA (reference sequence). This CDR3 comprises 13 residues. CDR3 bases: TGCAGTGCAAGGACTAGGAGCACCGGGGAGCTGTTTTTT. This codes for CSARTRSTGELFF.

The gene calls are TRBV28 and TRBJ2-6; a weak D match, TRBD1 (5 bases). Germline values: CDR1 MDHEN, CDR2 SYDVKM. V lost 4 bases, J lost 0 bases, and 7 bases lay in between. The CDR3 is 15 residues long. DNA of the CDR3: TGTGCCAGCAGTTCAGGGAACTCTGGGGCCAACGTCCTGACTTTC. This sequence encodes CASSSGNSGANVLTF.

This clonotype was seen a few times. This chain uses TRBV29-1 with TRBJ1-1, with D perhaps TRBD1 (5 bases). Trimming stripped 4 bases from V and 1 base from J, with 22 bases between. CDR3 length: 17 residues. Germline CDR1 reads SQVTM; CDR2 reads ANQGSEA. CDR3 sequence reads: CSVGPGGRDAPNTEAFF. The CDR3 bases are TGCAGCGTTGGACCGGGGGGGAGAGATGCCCCGAACACTGAAGCTTTCTTT.

This clonotype was counted a few times. The chain uses TRBV7-8 and TRBJ2-3, with D possibly matching TRBD2 (5 bases). Trimming pared 3 bases from V and 0 bases from J, leaving 19 bases between. Germline lookup yields CDR1 SGHVS and CDR2 FQNEAQ. The CDR3 runs to 18 residues. CDR3 bases: TGTGCCAGCAGCTTTAAACTAGACCCGCACCCTAGCACAGATACGCAGTATTTT. As protein: CASSFKLDPHPSTDTQYF.

This clonotype has just a few counts. V and J are TRBV27 and TRBJ1-6, with no clear D. V was pared by 5 bases and J by 0 bases, with 8 bases between. The CDR3 is 15 amino acids. CDR1 MNHEY and CDR2 SMNVEV come from the germline V gene (reference sequence). The CDR3 sequence: CASSVSSSYNSPLHF. The CDR3 region has the DNA TGTGCCAGCAGTGTTTCGAGCTCCTATAATTCACCCCTCCACTTT.

The chain joins TRBV5-4 to TRBJ2-7; the match to TRBD2 covers 13 bases. The CDR3 contains 16 residues. Germline CDR1 is SGHNT and CDR2 is YYREEE (reference sequence). V lost 0 bases, J lost 5 bases, and 5 bases stayed unmatched. The CDR3 sequence: CASSLELAGGLNEQYF. The CDR3 DNA reads TGTGCCAGCAGCTTGGAACTAGCGGGGGGGTTAAACGAGCAGTACTTC.

The rearrangement uses TRBV20-1 and TRBJ2-1; D is unresolved. The CDR3 has 14 residues. Per germline, CDR1 DFQATT and CDR2 SNEGSKA (reference sequence). V lost 5 bases and J lost 0, with 11 bases in between. The CDR3 DNA is TGCAGTGCTCAACGCCCGGACTCCTACAATGAGCAGTTCTTC. Amino acids: CSAQRPDSYNEQFF.

The sample holds many counts of this clonotype. The chain employs TRBV11-2 and TRBJ2-5; a possible D gene is TRBD1 (5 bases). V lost 1 base and J 5 bases, leaving 11 bases between the germline ends. The CDR3 consists of 14 residues. Looked up from germline, CDR1 is SGHAT and CDR2 is FQNNGV. The CDR3 is CASSLGGSLETQYF. For the CDR3, the DNA is TGTGCCAGCAGCTTAGGGGGCAGTTTGGAGACCCAGTACTTC.

The chain has TRBV15 and TRBJ2-1; no firm D call. The CDR3 consists of 15 residues. V dropped 0 bases and J dropped 5 bases, with 11 bases sitting between them. Germline V gene lookup returns CDR1 LNHNV and CDR2 YYDKDF (reference sequence). CDR3 coding DNA: TGTGCCACCAGCAGAGATTTACAGTTAGACAATGAGCAGTTCTTC. As protein: CATSRDLQLDNEQFF.

This clonotype came up many times. This rearrangement joins TRBV20-1 to TRBJ2-7, with a weak D call TRBD2 (5 bases). Trimming cost V 4 bases and J 0 bases, with 13 bases left between them. The germline gives CDR1 DFQATT, CDR2 SNEGSKA (reference sequence). The CDR3 is made up of 14 amino acids. The CDR3 nucleotides are TGCAGTGCTACGAAGGACTTCTTCTCCTACGAGCAGTACTTC. Protein: CSATKDFFSYEQYF.

This clonotype has just a few counts. The rearrangement uses TRBV5-1 and TRBJ1-1; no clear D gene. The CDR3 length is 14 residues. Germline V lookup: CDR1 SGHRS, CDR2 YFSETQ. Trimming cost V 3 bases and J 0 bases, with 9 bases left between them. The CDR3 reads CASSSLDMNTEAFF. CDR3 coding DNA: TGCGCCAGCAGCTCCCTAGACATGAACACTGAAGCTTTCTTT.

This clonotype was observed a handful of times. The chain has TRBV5-1 and TRBJ2-3; D not certain. The CDR3 length is 13 residues. Germline V gene data show CDR1 as SGHRS and CDR2 as YFSETQ. V lost 0 bases and J 4 bases, leaving 6 bases between the germline ends. DNA of the CDR3: TGCGCCAGCAGCTTGGGGATGTCAGATACGCAGTATTTT. Translated: CASSLGMSDTQYF.

This clonotype occurred many times. V is TRBV28 and J is TRBJ2-7, with 9 bases matching TRBD1. The CDR3 runs 15 residues. V shed 2 bases and J 3 bases; nucleotides not matched to a gene: 5. The germline V gene has CDR1 MDHEN and CDR2 SYDVKM. CDR3 amino acids: CASSLNGQGNYEQYF. CDR3 nucleotides: TGTGCCAGCAGTTTAAACGGACAGGGGAACTACGAGCAGTACTTC.

The V call is TRBV7-9, the J call TRBJ2-2, with D perhaps matching TRBD1 (5 bases). This CDR3 region has 16 residues. The V gene's germline CDR1 is SEHNR and CDR2 FQNEAQ (reference sequence). V lost 4 bases and J 1 base, leaving 13 bases between the germline ends. The CDR3 sequence: CASSSPRGQNTGELFF. The CDR3 DNA reads TGTGCCAGCAGCTCCCCCCGCGGACAGAACACCGGGGAGCTGTTTTTT.

The chain combines TRBV7-9 with TRBJ2-7; 10 positions agree with TRBD1. V was clipped by 5 bases and J by 3 bases; unmatched bases: 13. CDR1 SEHNR and CDR2 FQNEAQ come from the germline V gene (reference sequence). The CDR3 runs 17 residues. As DNA, the CDR3 is TGTGCCAGCAGCCCGCGGACAGGGGGGAGGTTCAACTACGAGCAGTACTTC. This encodes CASSPRTGGRFNYEQYF.